One and the same sample provided the 20 T cell receptor beta chains below, sequenced in a study of cytomegalovirus exposure and HLA in healthy donors. Primers: 60 Vbeta forward and 13 Jbeta reverse. The table came from immunoSEQ multiplex PCR; TCRdb's copy has only in-frame clones and leaves some out. The table has under 200,000 clones, around 84% seen once. The source material was PBMCs. The receptors come from a man aged 45-60 years in good health and CMV-seropositive.

The chain links TRBV29-1 to TRBJ1-4, with D perhaps matching TRBD1 (6 bases). The CDR3 runs 12 residues. The germline gives CDR1 SQVTM, CDR2 ANQGSEA. CDR3 region: CSAGGGNEKLFF. CDR3 nucleotides: TGCAGTGCTGGGGGCGGGAATGAAAAACTGTTTTTT.

The V call is TRBV5-4, the J call TRBJ1-2; the match to TRBD1 covers 10 bases. The germline gives CDR1 SGHNT, CDR2 YYREEE (reference sequence). Trimming cost V 3 bases and J 6 bases; bases outside gene matches: 2. The CDR3 is 13 amino acids. CDR3 bases: TGTGCCAGCAGCTATGGACAGGGGGATGGCTACACCTTC. It is translated as CASSYGQGDGYTF.

This clone was counted only a few times. V and J are TRBV19 and TRBJ1-1; unclear D gene. The CDR3 has 12 amino acids. The V end was cut by 7 bases, the J end by 1 base, with 7 bases between. The germline CDR1 and CDR2 sequences are LNHDA and SQIVND (reference sequence). CDR3 loop: CASNSGNTEAFF. CDR3 DNA: TGTGCCAGTAACAGTGGGAACACTGAAGCTTTCTTT.

This CDR3 reads CASSLRAGGYSNQPQHF. The CDR3 DNA sequence: TGTGCCAGCTCCCTCAGGGCAGGGGGATATAGCAATCAGCCCCAGCATTTT. The chain carries TRBV27 and TRBJ1-5; 7 bases map to TRBD1. This CDR3 has 17 residues. Germline V gives CDR1 MNHEY, CDR2 SMNVEV (reference sequence). The ends lost 8 bases at V and 0 bases at J; junction bases unmatched: 13.

The chain links TRBV2 to TRBJ2-6; D is possibly TRBD2 (5 bases). Germline-derived CDR1 and CDR2 are SNHLY and FYNNEI. V lost 7 bases and J 0 bases, leaving 10 bases between the germline ends. There are 15 residues in the CDR3. This chain's CDR3 is CASMTSGSGANVLTF. CDR3 DNA sequence: TGTGCCAGCATGACCAGCGGCTCTGGGGCCAACGTCCTGACTTTC.

The chain joins TRBV14 to TRBJ2-7; TRBD1 matches 7 bases. J gave up 5 bases and V 2 bases, and 6 bases lay outside the gene matches. This CDR3 has 14 amino acids. CDR1 SGHDN and CDR2 FVKESK come from the germline V gene. CDR3 sequence: CASSQLNRGDEQYF. CDR3 DNA: TGTGCCAGCAGCCAATTGAACAGGGGTGACGAGCAGTACTTC.

This chain connects TRBV29-1 to TRBJ1-3, with TRBD1 matching 7 bases. V lost 4 bases, J lost 0 bases, and 3 bases stayed unmatched. The CDR3 extends over 14 amino acids. Germline loops: CDR1 SQVTM, CDR2 ANQGSEA. The DNA of the CDR3 is TGCAGCGTTGGGACAGGAGGCTCTGGAAACACCATATATTTT. Translation gives CSVGTGGSGNTIYF.

This CDR3 reads CASSYSSGVSGNTIYF. The DNA of the CDR3 is TGTGCCAGCAGTTACTCTTCCGGGGTATCTGGAAACACCATATATTTT. V usage is TRBV6-6 and J usage is TRBJ1-3; no definite D call. The germline gives CDR1 MNHNY, CDR2 SVGAGI (reference sequence). The V and J ends lost 0 bases and 1 base respectively, with 10 bases between them. The CDR3 length is 16 residues.

This sequence joins TRBV6-5 and TRBJ2-1; TRBD2 matches 7 bases. Germline assignment: CDR1 MNHEY and CDR2 SVGAGI. The CDR3 has 14 amino acids. Trimming at V came to 0 bases and at J to 6 bases, leaving 2 bases not matched to a gene. CDR3 sequence (DNA): TGTGCCAGCAGTTACTCCCTAGCGGCCAATGAGCAGTTCTTC. It yields the protein CASSYSLAANEQFF.

The chain joins TRBV11-2 to TRBJ2-5, with TRBD2 identical over 12 bases. This CDR3 spans 17 amino acids. The V and J ends lost 3 bases and 5 bases, in that order; junction bases with no gene match: 10. The germline V gene encodes CDR1 SGHAT and CDR2 FQNNGV. The CDR3 DNA reads TGTGCCAGCAGCTTCACTCCTAGCGGGAGGGGCATGGAGACCCAGTACTTC. Amino acids: CASSFTPSGRGMETQYF.

This chain connects TRBV5-1 to TRBJ2-2; 13 bases are shared with TRBD2. Trimming took 4 bases from V and 5 from J; bases not matched to a gene: 2. There are 15 residues in the CDR3. The germline CDR1 and CDR2 sequences are SGHRS and YFSETQ. CDR3 loop: CASSRLAGGTGELFF. The CDR3 DNA sequence: TGCGCCAGCAGCCGACTAGCGGGAGGAACCGGGGAGCTGTTTTTT.

This chain's CDR3 is CASSSKVAGGGTDTQYF. The CDR3, as DNA: TGCGCCAGCAGCTCCAAAGTGGCGGGGGGAGGCACAGATACGCAGTATTTT. This sequence joins TRBV5-1 and TRBJ2-3; 8 bases line up with TRBD2. J lost 1 base, V lost 3 bases, and 10 bases had no gene match. The CDR3 runs to 17 residues. CDR1 is SGHRS and CDR2 is YFSETQ in the germline V gene.

The chain carries TRBV9 and TRBJ1-1; D is undetermined. From germline, CDR1 is SGDLS and CDR2 YYNGEE. The CDR3 runs to 14 residues. Trimming cost V 2 bases and J 7 bases, with 15 bases left between them. CDR3 residues: CASSVVRNHGEAFF. In DNA, the CDR3 is TGTGCCAGCAGCGTCGTCAGGAACCACGGTGAAGCTTTCTTT.

The chain uses TRBV29-1 and TRBJ1-1; D may be TRBD1 (5 bases). Trimming removed 1 base from V and 1 base from J, with 13 bases in between. This CDR3 comprises 15 residues. The germline gives CDR1 SQVTM, CDR2 ANQGSEA. As DNA, the CDR3 is TGCAGCGTTGAAGGTTGGACACGACGGAACACTGAAGCTTTCTTT. It translates to CSVEGWTRRNTEAFF.

This sequence joins TRBV6-5 and TRBJ1-2, with 8 bases fitting TRBD1. From germline, CDR1 is MNHEY and CDR2 SVGAGI. V lost 5 bases, J lost 7 bases, and 9 bases stayed unmatched. CDR3 size: 14 residues. The CDR3 DNA reads as TGTGCCAGCAGTGAACAACAGGGGGTCGGTGGCTACACCTTC. Amino acid sequence: CASSEQQGVGGYTF.

The CDR3 nucleotides are TGTGCCAGCCATTATGCTGCGTGGAATCAGCCCCAGCATTTT. This codes for CASHYAAWNQPQHF. The V call is TRBV28, the J call TRBJ1-5; no clear D. V dropped 8 bases and J dropped 4 bases, with 15 bases sitting between them. From germline, CDR1 is MDHEN and CDR2 SYDVKM. This CDR3 is built from 14 residues.

This clone was seen once. This rearrangement joins TRBV7-3 to TRBJ2-1; the match to TRBD2 covers 12 bases. The CDR3 covers 15 residues. Germline loops: CDR1 SGHTA, CDR2 FQGTGA. Trimming removed 5 bases from V and 4 bases from J; junction bases left unmatched: 3. Here the CDR3 reads CASSPTSGSYNEQFF. CDR3 DNA sequence: TGTGCCAGCAGCCCGACTAGCGGGAGTTACAATGAGCAGTTCTTC. Complete variable domain (other parts from reference TRBV7-3 and TRBJ2-1): GAGVSQTPSNKVTEKGKYVELRCDPISGHTALYWYRQSLGQGPEFLIYFQGTGAADDSGLPNDRFFAVRPEGSVSTLKIQRTERGDSAVYLCASSPTSGSYNEQFFGPGTRLTVL.

This clone has just one count. The V gene is TRBV12-5, the J gene TRBJ2-1; 14 bases are a match to TRBD2. The CDR3 extends over 18 amino acids. The J segment lost 0 bases and the V segment lost 4 bases, leaving 5 bases of the junction unmatched. Germline lookup yields CDR1 LGHNT and CDR2 FRNRAP. The CDR3 sequence is CASGSGTSGGLSYNEQFF. The CDR3 nucleotides are TGTGCTAGTGGTTCCGGGACTAGCGGGGGTCTCTCCTACAATGAGCAGTTCTTC.

The chain recombines TRBV5-1 with TRBJ1-1, with 11 bases matching TRBD1. This CDR3 comprises 15 residues. CDR1 SGHRS and CDR2 YFSETQ come from the germline V gene. The V and J ends lost 6 bases and 4 bases, in that order; junction bases with no gene match: 8. The CDR3 DNA reads as TGCGCCAGCAACGGACAGGGGGCGATGAGCACTGAAGCTTTCTTT. Translated, it gives CASNGQGAMSTEAFF.

The chain couples TRBV6-6 to TRBJ2-7; D might be TRBD1 (5 bases). This CDR3 is built from 13 residues. V lost 6 bases and J 1 base, leaving 10 bases between the germline ends. Looked up from germline, CDR1 is MNHNY and CDR2 is SVGAGI (reference sequence). CDR3 nucleotides: TGTGCCAGCAGCCACGACAGATCCTACGAGCAGTACTTC. The encoded protein is CASSHDRSYEQYF.